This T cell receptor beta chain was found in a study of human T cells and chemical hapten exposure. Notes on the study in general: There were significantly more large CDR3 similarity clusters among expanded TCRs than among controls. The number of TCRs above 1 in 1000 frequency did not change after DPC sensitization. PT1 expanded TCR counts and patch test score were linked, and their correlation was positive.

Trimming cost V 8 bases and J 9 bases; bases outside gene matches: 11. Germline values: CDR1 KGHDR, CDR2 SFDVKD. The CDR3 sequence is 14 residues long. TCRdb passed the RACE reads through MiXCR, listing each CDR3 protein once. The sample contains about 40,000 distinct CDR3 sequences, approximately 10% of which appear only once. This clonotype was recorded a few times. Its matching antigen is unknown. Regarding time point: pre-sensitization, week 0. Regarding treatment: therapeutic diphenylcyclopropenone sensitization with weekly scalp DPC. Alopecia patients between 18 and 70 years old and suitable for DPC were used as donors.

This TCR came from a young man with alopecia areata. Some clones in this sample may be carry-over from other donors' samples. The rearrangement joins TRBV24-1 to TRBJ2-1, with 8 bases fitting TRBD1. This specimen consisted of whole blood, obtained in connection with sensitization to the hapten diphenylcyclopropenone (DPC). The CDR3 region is CATKGAGGEGEQFF. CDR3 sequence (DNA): TGTGCCACCAAGGGTGCAGGGGGCGAGGGTGAGCAGTTCTTC.